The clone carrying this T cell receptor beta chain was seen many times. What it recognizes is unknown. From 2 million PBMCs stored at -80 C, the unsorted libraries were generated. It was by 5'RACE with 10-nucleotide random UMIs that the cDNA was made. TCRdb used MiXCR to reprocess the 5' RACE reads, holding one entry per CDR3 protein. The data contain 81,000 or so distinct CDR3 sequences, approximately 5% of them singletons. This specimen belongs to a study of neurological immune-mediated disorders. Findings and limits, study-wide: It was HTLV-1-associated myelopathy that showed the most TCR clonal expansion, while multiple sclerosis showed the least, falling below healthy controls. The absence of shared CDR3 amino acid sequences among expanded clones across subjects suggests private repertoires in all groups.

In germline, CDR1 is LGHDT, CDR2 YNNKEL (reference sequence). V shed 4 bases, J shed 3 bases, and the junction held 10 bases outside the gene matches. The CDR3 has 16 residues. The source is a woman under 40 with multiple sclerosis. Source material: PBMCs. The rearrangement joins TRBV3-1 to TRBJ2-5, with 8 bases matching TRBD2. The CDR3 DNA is TGTGCCAGCAGCCCCCCGTTTAGCGGGGAGGAAGAGACCCAGTACTTC. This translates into CASSPPFSGEEETQYF.